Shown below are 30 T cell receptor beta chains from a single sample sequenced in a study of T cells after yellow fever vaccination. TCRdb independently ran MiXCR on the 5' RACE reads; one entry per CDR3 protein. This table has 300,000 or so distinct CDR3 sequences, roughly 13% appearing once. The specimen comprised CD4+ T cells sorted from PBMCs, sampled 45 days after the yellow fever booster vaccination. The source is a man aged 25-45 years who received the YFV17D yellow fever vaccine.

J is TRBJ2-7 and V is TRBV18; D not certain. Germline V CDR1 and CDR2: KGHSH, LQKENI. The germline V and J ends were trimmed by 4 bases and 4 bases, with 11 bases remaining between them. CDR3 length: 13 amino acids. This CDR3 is CASSLSELYEQYF. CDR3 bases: TGTGCCAGCTCACTGTCAGAGCTATACGAGCAGTACTTC.

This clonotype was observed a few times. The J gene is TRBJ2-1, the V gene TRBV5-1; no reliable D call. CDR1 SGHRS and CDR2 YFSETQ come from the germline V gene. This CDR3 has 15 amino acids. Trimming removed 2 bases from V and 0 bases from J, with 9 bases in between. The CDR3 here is CASSFMGSSYNEQFF. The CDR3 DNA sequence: TGCGCCAGCAGCTTTATGGGAAGCTCCTACAATGAGCAGTTCTTC.

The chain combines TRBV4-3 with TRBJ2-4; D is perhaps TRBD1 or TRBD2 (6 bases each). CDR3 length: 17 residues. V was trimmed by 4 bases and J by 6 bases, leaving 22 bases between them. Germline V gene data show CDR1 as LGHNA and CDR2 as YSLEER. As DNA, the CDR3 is TGCGCCAGCAGCCCCGAACCGCGAGGGGGGCCAGGAAACATTCAGTACTTC. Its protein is CASSPEPRGGPGNIQYF.

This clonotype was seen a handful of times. The DNA of the CDR3 is TGTGCCAGCAGCTTCTCCGGGGGAGCCAAAAACATTCAGTACTTC. Its protein is CASSFSGGAKNIQYF. The rearrangement joins TRBV7-2 to TRBJ2-4, with a weak D call TRBD2 (6 bases). V was cut by 3 bases and J by 0 bases, with 9 bases left in between. Per germline, CDR1 SGHTA and CDR2 FQGNSA. The CDR3 is made up of 15 amino acids.

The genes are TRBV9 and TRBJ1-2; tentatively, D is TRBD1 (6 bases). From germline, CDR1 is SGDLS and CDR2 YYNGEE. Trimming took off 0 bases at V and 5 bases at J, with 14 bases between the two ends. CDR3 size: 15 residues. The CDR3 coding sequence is TGTGCCAGCAGCGTAGGGAACAGGGCGGAGTATGGCTACACCTTC. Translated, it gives CASSVGNRAEYGYTF.

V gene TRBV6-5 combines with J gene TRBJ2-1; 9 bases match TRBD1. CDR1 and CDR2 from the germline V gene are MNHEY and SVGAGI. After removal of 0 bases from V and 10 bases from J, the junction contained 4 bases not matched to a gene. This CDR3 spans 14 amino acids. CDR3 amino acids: CASSYSMDRGEQFF. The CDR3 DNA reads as TGTGCCAGCAGTTACTCTATGGACAGGGGAGAGCAGTTCTTC.

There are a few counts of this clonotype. CDR3 region: CASSLLGSGEKLFF. CDR3 bases: TGTGCCAGCAGCTTATTAGGTTCCGGGGAAAAACTGTTTTTT. The V call is TRBV7-9, the J call TRBJ1-4; D remains unclear. Germline values: CDR1 SEHNR, CDR2 FQNEAQ (reference sequence). The CDR3 length is 14 residues. V lost 2 bases and J lost 8, with 12 bases in between.

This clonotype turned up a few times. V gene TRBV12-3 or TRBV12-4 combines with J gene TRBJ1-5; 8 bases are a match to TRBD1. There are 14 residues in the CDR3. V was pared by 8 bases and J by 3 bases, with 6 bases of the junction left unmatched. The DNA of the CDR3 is TGTGCCAGCGGCACGACAGGGGACAATCAGCCCCAGCATTTT. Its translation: CASGTTGDNQPQHF.

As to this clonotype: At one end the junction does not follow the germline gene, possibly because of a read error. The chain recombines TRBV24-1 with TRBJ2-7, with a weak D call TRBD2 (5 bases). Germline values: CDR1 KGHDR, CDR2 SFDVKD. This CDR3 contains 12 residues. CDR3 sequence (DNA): TGCCCCCCCAGAGCGGAAACCTACGAGCAGTACTTC. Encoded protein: CPPRAETYEQYF.

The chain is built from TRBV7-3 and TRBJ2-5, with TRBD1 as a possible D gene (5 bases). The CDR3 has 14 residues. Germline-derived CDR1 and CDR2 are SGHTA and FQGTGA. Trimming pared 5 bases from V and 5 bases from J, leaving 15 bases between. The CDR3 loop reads CASSKGPGGETQYF. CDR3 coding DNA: TGTGCCAGCAGCAAGGGGCCTGGTGGGGAGACCCAGTACTTC.

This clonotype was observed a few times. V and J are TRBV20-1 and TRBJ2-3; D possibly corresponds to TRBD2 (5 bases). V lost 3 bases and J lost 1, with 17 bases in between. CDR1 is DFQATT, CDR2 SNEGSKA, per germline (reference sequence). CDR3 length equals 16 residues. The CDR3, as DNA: TGCAGTGCTAGTCGAGGGCGGAACCCTCGCACAGATACGCAGTATTTT. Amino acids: CSASRGRNPRTDTQYF.

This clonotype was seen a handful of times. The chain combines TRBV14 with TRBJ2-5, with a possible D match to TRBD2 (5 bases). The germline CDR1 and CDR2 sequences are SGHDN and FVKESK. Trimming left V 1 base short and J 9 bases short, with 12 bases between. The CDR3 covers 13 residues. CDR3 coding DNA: TGTGCCAGCAGCCAAGCGGGAAGCACGGCCCAGTACTTC. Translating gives CASSQAGSTAQYF.

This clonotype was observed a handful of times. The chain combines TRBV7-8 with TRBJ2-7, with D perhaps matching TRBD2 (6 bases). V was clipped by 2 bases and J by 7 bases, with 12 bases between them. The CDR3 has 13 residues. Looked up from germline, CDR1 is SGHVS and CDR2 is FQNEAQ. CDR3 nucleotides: TGTGCCAGCAGCTTAACGGGGGTCATGGAGCAGTACTTC. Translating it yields CASSLTGVMEQYF.

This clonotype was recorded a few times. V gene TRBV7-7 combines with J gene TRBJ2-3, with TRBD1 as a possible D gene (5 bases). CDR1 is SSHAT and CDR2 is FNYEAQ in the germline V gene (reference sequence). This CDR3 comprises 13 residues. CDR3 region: CAVSAGPTDTQYF. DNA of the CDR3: TGTGCTGTCTCGGCAGGGCCCACAGATACGCAGTATTTT.

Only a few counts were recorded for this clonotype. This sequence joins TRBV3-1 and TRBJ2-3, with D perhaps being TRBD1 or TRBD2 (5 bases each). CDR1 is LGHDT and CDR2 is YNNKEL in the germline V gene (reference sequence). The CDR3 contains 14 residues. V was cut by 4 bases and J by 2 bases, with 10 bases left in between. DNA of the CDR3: TGTGCCAGCAGCCCACGGGACGCCACAGATACGCAGTATTTT. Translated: CASSPRDATDTQYF.

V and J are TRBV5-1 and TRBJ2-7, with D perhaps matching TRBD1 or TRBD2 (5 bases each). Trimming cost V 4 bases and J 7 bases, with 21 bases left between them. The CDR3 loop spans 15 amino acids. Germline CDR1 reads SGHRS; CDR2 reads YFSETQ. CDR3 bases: TGCGCCAGCAGCCCTACGAGTGATAGAGGGGTTGAGCAGTACTTC. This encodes CASSPTSDRGVEQYF.

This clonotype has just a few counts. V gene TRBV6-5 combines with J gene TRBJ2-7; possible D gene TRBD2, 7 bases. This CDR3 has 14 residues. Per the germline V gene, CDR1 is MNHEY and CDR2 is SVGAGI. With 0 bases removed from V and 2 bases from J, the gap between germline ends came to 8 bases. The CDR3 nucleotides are TGTGCCAGCAGTTACTCGGGGGGGCCCTACGAGCAGTACTTC. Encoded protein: CASSYSGGPYEQYF.

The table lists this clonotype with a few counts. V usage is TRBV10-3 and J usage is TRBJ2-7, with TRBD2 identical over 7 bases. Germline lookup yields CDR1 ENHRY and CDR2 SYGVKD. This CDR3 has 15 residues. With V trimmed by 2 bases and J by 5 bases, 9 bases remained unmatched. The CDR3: CAISEDWRGGNEQYF. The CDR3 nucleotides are TGTGCCATCAGTGAGGACTGGCGGGGAGGGAACGAGCAGTACTTC.

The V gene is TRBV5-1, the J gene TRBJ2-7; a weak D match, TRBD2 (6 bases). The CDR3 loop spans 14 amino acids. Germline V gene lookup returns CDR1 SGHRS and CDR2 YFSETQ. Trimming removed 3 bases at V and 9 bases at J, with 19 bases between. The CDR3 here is CASSSLGGPGGQYF. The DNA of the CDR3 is TGCGCCAGCAGCTCCCTCGGCGGACCCGGGGGGCAGTACTTC.

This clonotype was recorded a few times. DNA for the CDR3: TGTGCCAGCAGGTACACCATGGGAAACACCGGGGAGCTGTTTTTT. This gives the protein CASRYTMGNTGELFF. The chain recombines TRBV7-2 with TRBJ2-2; D uncertain. The germline V gene encodes CDR1 SGHTA and CDR2 FQGNSA. The CDR3 has 15 residues. Trimming shortened V by 6 bases and J by 2 bases, and 13 bases separated the two germline ends.

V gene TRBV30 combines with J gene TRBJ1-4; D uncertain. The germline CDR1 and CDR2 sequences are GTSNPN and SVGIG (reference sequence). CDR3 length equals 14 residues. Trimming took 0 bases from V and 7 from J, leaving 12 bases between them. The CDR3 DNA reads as TGTGCCTGGAGTGTACGAGGCGGTAGTGAAAAACTGTTTTTT. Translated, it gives CAWSVRGGSEKLFF.

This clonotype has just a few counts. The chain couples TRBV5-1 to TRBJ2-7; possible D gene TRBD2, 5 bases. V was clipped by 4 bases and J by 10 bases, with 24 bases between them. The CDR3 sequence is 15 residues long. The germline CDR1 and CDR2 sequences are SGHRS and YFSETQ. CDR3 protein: CASSQSSSGSVGQYF. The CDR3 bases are TGCGCCAGCAGCCAGTCCTCAAGTGGGAGTGTCGGTCAGTACTTC. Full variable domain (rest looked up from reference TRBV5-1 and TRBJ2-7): KAGVTQTPRYLIKTRGQQVTLSCSPISGHRSVSWYQQTPGQGLQFLFEYFSETQRNKGNFPGRFSGRQFSNSRSEMNVSTLELGDSALYLCASSQSSSGSVGQYFGPGTRLTVT.

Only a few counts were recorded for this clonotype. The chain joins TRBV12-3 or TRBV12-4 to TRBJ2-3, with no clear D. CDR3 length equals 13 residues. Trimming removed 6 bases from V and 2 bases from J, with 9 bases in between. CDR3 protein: CASRQTHTDTQYF. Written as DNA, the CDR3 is TGTGCCAGCAGACAGACCCACACAGATACGCAGTATTTT.

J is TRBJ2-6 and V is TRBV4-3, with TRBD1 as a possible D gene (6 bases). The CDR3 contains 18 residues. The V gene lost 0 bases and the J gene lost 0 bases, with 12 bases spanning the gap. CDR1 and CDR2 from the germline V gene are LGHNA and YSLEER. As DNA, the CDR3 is TGCGCCAGCAGCCAAGATATTGGCAGGGGCTCTGGGGCCAACGTCCTGACTTTC. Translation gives CASSQDIGRGSGANVLTF.

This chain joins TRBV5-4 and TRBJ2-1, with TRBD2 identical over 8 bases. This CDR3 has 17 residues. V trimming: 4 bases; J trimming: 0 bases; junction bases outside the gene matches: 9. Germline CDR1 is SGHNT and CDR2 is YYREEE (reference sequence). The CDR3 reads CASSEGGGGSSYNEQFF. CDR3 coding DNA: TGTGCCAGCAGCGAAGGAGGCGGGGGGAGCTCCTACAATGAGCAGTTCTTC.

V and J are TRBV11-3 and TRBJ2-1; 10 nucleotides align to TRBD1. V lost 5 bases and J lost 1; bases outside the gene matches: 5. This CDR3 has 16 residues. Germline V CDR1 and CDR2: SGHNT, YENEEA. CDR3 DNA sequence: TGTGCCAGCAGCGCGTCGGGACAGGGGTCCTACAATGAGCAGTTCTTC. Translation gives CASSASGQGSYNEQFF.

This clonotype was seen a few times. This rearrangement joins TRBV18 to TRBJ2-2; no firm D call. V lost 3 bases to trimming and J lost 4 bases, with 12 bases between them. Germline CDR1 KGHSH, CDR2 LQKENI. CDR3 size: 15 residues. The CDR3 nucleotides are TGTGCCAGCTCACCTCCGAGTATCAGCACCGGGGAGCTGTTTTTT. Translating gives CASSPPSISTGELFF.

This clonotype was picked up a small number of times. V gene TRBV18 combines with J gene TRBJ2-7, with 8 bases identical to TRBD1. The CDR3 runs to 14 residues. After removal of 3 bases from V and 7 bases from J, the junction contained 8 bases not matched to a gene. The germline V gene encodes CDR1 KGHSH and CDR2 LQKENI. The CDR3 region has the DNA TGTGCCAGCTCACCGCCCGGGACAGGTTTGGAGCAGTACTTC. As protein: CASSPPGTGLEQYF.

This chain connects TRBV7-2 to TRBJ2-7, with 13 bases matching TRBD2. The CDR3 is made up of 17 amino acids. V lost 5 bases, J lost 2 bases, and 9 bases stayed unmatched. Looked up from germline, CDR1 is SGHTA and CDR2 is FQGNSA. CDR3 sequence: CASSPGLAGTGTYEQYF. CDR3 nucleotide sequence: TGTGCCAGCAGCCCGGGACTAGCGGGGACCGGGACCTACGAGCAGTACTTC.

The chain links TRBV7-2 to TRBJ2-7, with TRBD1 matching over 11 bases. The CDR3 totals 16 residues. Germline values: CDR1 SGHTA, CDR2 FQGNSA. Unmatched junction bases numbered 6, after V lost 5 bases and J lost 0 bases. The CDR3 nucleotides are TGTGCCAGCAGCCCACGGACAGGGGGCGTCTCCTACGAGCAGTACTTC. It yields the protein CASSPRTGGVSYEQYF.